This TCR beta chain was sequenced during a study of T-cell memory formation after mild COVID-19. Study-wide points: The study detected some responding clones in pre-infection memory, suggesting cross-reactive memory joined.

Of note for this clonotype: No antigen is known for it.

From the 5' RACE reads, TCRdb called clonotypes with MiXCR, one entry per CDR3 protein. The sample records more than 350,000 distinct CDR3 sequences, roughly 21% being singletons. Germline CDR1 and CDR2: SGHTA and FQGNSA. The CDR3 consists of 12 residues. The trim removed 3 bases at V and 12 bases at J, leaving 4 bases unmatched. Sequenced: PBMCs or a T cell subset sorted from them (not recorded which). This TCR was recovered from an adult woman who had mild COVID-19 (a few samples of this study predate the infection). Cell type and time point are not known. V and J are TRBV7-2 and TRBJ2-3; 9 nucleotides match TRBD1. CDR3 in amino acids: CASSLRTGAQYF. The CDR3 DNA sequence: TGTGCCAGCAGCTTGAGGACAGGGGCCCAGTATTTT.